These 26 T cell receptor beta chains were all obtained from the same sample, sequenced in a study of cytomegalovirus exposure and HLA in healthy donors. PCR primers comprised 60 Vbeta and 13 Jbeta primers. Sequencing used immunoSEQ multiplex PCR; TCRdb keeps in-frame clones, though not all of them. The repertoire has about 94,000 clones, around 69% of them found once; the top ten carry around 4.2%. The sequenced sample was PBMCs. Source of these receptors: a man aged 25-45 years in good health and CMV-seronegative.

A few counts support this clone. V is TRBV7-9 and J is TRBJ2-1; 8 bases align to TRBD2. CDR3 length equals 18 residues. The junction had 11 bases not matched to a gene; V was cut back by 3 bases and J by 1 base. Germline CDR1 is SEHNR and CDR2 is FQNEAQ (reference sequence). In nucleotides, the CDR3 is TGTGCCAGCAGCTTCCCCGGGATAGCGGGACTATCCTACAATGAGCAGTTCTTC. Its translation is CASSFPGIAGLSYNEQFF.

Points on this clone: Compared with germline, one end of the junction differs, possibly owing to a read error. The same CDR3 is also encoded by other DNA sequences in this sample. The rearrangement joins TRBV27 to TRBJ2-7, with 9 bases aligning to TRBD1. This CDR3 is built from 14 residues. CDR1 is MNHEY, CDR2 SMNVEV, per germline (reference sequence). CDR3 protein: CASSKGQGLYEQYF. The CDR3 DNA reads TGCGCCAGCAGTAAGGGACAGGGACTCTACGAGCAGTACTTC.

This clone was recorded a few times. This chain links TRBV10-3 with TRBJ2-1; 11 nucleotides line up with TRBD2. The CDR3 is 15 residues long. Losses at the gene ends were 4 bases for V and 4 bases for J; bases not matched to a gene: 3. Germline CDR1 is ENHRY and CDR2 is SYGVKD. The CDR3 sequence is CAISALAGGYNEQFF. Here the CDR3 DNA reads TGTGCCATCAGTGCCCTAGCGGGGGGTTACAATGAGCAGTTCTTC.

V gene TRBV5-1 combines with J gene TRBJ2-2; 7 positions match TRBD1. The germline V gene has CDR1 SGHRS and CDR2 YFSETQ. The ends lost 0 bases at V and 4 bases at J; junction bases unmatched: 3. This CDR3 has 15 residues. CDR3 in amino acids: CASSLAGGGTGELFF. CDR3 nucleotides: TGCGCCAGCAGCTTGGCAGGGGGTGGCACCGGGGAGCTGTTTTTT.

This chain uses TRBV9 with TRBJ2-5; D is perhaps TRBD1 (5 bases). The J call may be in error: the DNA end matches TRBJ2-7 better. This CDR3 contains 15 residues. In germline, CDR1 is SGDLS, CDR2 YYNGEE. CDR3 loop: CASSATGSSSYEQYF. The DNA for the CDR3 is TGTGCCAGCAGCGCCACAGGATCCAGCTCCTACGAGCAGTACTTC.

The CDR3 protein is CASSLGAGGFVDTQYF. In nucleotides, the CDR3 is TGTGCCAGCAGTTTAGGAGCGGGAGGGTTCGTCGATACGCAGTATTTT. The rearrangement joins TRBV27 to TRBJ2-3; 10 nucleotides agree with TRBD2. Germline CDR1 MNHEY, CDR2 SMNVEV (reference sequence). The trim removed 2 bases at V and 6 bases at J, leaving 8 bases unmatched. This CDR3 comprises 16 residues.

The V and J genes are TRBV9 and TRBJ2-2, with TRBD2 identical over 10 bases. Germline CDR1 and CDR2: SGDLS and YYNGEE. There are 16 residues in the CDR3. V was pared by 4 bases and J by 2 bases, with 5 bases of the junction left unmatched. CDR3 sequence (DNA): TGTGCCAGCAGCACGCGGACTAGCGGCAACACCGGGGAGCTGTTTTTT. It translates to CASSTRTSGNTGELFF.

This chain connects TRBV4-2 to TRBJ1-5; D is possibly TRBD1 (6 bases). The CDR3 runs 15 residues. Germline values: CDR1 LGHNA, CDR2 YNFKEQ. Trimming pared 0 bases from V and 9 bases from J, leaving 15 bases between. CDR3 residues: CASSQDQGPVWPQHF. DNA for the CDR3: TGTGCCAGCAGCCAAGACCAGGGGCCCGTTTGGCCCCAGCATTTT.

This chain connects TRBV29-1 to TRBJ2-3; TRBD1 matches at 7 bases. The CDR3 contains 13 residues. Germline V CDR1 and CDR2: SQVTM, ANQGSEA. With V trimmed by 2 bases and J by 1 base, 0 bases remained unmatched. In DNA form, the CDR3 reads TGCAGCGTTGAAACAGGGGGCACAGATACGCAGTATTTT. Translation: CSVETGGTDTQYF.

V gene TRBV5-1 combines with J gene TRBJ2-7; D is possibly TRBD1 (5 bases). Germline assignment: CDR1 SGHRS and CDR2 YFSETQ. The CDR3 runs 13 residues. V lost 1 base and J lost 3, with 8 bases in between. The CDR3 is CASSLNTGYEQYF. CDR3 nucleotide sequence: TGCGCCAGCAGCTTGAACACAGGCTACGAGCAGTACTTC.

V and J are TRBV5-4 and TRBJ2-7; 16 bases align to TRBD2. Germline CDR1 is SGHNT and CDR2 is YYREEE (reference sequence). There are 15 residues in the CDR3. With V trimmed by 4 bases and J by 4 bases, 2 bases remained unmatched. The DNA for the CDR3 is TGTGCCAGCAGCCCGGGACTAGCGGGAGGGTACGAGCAGTACTTC. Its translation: CASSPGLAGGYEQYF.

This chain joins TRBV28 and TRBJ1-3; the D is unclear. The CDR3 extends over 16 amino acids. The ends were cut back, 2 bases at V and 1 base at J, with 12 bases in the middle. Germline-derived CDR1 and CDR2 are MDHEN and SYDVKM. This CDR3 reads CASSLRLITSGNTIYF. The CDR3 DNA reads TGTGCCAGCAGTTTACGTTTGATCACTTCTGGAAACACCATATATTTT.

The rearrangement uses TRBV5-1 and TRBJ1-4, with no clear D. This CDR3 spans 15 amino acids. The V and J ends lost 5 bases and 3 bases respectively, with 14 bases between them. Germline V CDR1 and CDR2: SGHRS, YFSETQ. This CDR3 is CASSDEGVSNEKLFF. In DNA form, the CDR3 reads TGCGCCAGCAGTGATGAGGGAGTTTCTAATGAAAAACTGTTTTTT.

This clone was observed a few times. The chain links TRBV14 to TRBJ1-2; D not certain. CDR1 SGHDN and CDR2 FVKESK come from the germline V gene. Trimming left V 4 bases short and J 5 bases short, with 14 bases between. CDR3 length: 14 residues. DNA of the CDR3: TGTGCCAGCAGCCCCAACCTGGGAGGGTATGGCTACACCTTC. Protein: CASSPNLGGYGYTF.

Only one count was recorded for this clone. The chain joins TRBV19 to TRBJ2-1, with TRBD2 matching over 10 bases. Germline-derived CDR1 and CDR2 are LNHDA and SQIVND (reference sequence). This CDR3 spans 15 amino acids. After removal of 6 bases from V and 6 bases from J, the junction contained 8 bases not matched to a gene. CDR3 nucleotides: TGTGCCAGTAGCCCTTCAAGCGGGGGGGCCAATGAGCAGTTCTTC. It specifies CASSPSSGGANEQFF.

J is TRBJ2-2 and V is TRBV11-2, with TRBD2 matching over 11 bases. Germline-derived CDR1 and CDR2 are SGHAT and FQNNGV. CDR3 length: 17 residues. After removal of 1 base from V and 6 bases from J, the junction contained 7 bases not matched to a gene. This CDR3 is CASSLGPGLADPGELFF. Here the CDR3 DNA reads TGTGCCAGCAGCTTAGGGCCGGGACTAGCGGACCCCGGGGAGCTGTTTTTT.

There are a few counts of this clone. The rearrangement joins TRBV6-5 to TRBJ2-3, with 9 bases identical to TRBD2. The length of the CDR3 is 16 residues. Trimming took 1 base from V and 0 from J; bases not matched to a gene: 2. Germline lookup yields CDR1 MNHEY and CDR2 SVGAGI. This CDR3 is CASSYFLAGSTDTQYF. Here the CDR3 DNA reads TGTGCCAGCAGTTACTTTCTAGCGGGAAGCACAGATACGCAGTATTTT.

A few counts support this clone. The CDR3 sequence: CASSWTGTSGRDTQYF. DNA of the CDR3: TGTGCCAGCAGCTGGACCGGGACTAGCGGGAGGGATACGCAGTATTTT. The rearrangement joins TRBV7-8 to TRBJ2-3; 15 bases map to TRBD2. The CDR3 consists of 16 residues. Trimming at V came to 4 bases and at J to 6 bases, leaving 5 bases not matched to a gene. Germline V CDR1 and CDR2: SGHVS, FQNEAQ.

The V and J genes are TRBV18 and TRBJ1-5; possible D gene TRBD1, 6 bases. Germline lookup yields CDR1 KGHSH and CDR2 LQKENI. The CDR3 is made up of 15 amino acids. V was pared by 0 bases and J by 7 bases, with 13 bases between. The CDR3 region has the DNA TGTGCCAGCTCACCACCTGGCAGGGGCGGCCAGCCCCAGCATTTT. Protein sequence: CASSPPGRGGQPQHF. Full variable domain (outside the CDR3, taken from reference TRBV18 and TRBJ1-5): NAGVMQNPRHLVRRRGQEARLRCSPMKGHSHVYWYRQLPEEGLKFMVYLQKENIIDESGMPKERFSAEFPKEGPSILRIQQVVRGDSAAYFCASSPPGRGGQPQHFGDGTRLSIL.

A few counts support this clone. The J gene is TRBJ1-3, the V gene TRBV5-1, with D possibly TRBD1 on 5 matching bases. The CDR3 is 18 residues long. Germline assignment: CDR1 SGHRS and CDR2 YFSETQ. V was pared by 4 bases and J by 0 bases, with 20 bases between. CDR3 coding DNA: TGCGCCAGCAGCCCCCCAAGTGTGGGGGGGTCCTCTGGAAACACCATATATTTT. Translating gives CASSPPSVGGSSGNTIYF.

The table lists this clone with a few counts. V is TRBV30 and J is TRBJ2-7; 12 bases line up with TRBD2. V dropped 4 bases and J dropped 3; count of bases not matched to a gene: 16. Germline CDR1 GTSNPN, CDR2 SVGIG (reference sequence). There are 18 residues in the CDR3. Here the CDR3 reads CAWKPFRLAGAVGYEQYF. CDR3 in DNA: TGTGCCTGGAAACCCTTCCGACTAGCGGGAGCGGTCGGCTACGAGCAGTACTTC.

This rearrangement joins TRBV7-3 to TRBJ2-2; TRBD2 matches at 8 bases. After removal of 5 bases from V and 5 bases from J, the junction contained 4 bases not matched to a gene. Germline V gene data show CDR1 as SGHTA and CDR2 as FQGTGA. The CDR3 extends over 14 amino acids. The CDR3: CASSRSGVTGELFF. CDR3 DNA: TGTGCCAGCAGCCGTAGCGGGGTGACCGGGGAGCTGTTTTTT.

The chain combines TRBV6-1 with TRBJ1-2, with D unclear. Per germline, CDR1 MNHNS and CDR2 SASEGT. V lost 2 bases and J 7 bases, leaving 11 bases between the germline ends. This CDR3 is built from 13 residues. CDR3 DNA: TGTGCCAGCAGTGAATGGGAGACAAGTGGCTACACCTTC. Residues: CASSEWETSGYTF.

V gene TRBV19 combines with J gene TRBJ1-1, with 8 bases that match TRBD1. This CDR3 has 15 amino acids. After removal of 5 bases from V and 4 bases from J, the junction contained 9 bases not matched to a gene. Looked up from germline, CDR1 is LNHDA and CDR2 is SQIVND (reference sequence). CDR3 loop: CASSPGQGAFTEAFF. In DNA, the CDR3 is TGTGCCAGTAGTCCAGGTCAGGGGGCCTTCACTGAAGCTTTCTTT.

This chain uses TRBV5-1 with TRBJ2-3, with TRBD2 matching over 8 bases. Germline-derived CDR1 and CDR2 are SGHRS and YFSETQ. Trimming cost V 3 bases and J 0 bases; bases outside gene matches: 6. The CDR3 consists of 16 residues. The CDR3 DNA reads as TGCGCCAGCAGCTCGTTAACTAGCGGTAGCACAGATACGCAGTATTTT. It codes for CASSSLTSGSTDTQYF.

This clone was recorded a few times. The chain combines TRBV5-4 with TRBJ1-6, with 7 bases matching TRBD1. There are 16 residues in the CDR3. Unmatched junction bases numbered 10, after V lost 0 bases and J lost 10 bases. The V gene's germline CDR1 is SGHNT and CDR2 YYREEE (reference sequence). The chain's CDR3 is CASSLGDARGNSPLHF. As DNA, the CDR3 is TGTGCCAGCAGCTTGGGGGACGCCAGGGGGAACTCACCCCTCCACTTT.